Sequencing of this TCR beta chain was carried out in a study of blood T cell repertoires in COVID-19. The CDR3 covers 16 residues. Trimming removed 2 bases from V and 4 bases from J, with 15 bases in between. Germline assignment: CDR1 MNHEY and CDR2 SVGEGT. As originally analysed: From reference gene primer amplification, estimates of nucleated cell counts were derived. Generated by immunoSEQ multiplex PCR, the TCRdb table keeps only in-frame clones and is missing some. V and J calls and clone size come straight from that table; D and trimming were deduced from the DNA. The sample lists about 270,000 clones; roughly 86% were seen once.

The rearrangement uses TRBV6-2 or TRBV6-3 and TRBJ2-1; a weak D match, TRBD2 (5 bases). The sequenced material came from peripheral blood. This receptor was obtained from a man in his forties who had recovered from COVID-19. The CDR3 loop reads CASSYPDTGYYNEQFF. The CDR3 coding sequence is TGTGCCAGCAGTTACCCCGACACGGGATATTACAATGAGCAGTTCTTC.